This T cell receptor beta chain stems from a study of blood T cell repertoires in COVID-19. Study summary: COVID-19 samples from acute and convalescent phases originated in the United States, Italy and Spain. Sources were T cells, B-cell-depleted T cells, or PBMCs; the material itself was cDNA or gDNA.

The V end lost 4 bases, the J end lost 3 bases, and 10 bases lay between the germline ends. The CDR3 is 13 residues long. Germline assignment: CDR1 SGHAT and CDR2 FQNNGV. In the original analysis: It was from reference gene primer amplification that nucleated cell counts were estimated. The repertoire was sequenced with immunoSEQ multiplex PCR; TCRdb's copy has only in-frame clones and lacks some. From that table come the V and J calls and clone size; the DNA was used to work out D and trimming. This table has 150,000 to 160,000 clones, 60% to 85% appearing once. Sequenced material: peripheral blood. The clonotype was recovered from a man older than 75 with acute or convalescent COVID-19. The J gene is TRBJ2-7, the V gene TRBV11-2; D may be TRBD1 (6 bases). The CDR3 sequence is CASSSRDIYEQYF. The CDR3, as DNA: TGTGCCAGCAGCTCCCGGGACATCTACGAGCAGTACTTC.